The 7 T cell receptor beta chains below come from one sample, sequenced in a study of blood T cell repertoires in COVID-19. Clones were sequenced by immunoSEQ multiplex PCR, and TCRdb holds only the in-frame ones, with some missing. Of just over 300,000 clones listed, approximately 84% are singletons. Sequencing input: PBMCs or T cells enriched from blood (not recorded which). Receptors originate from a young man who had recovered from COVID-19.

The gene calls are TRBV27 and TRBJ1-6; tentatively, D is TRBD1 (6 bases). CDR1 is MNHEY and CDR2 is SMNVEV in the germline V gene (reference sequence). This CDR3 is 20 amino acids long. V was clipped by 5 bases and J by 0 bases, with 23 bases between them. Written as DNA, the CDR3 is TGTGCCAGCAGTCCACAGGGAAGTTACGAAATCAGCTCCTATAATTCACCCCTCCACTTT. It codes for CASSPQGSYEISSYNSPLHF.

V and J are TRBV11-3 and TRBJ2-3; 10 bases line up with TRBD1. The junction had 2 bases not matched to a gene; V was cut back by 1 base and J by 4 bases. The CDR3 totals 15 residues. Germline CDR1 and CDR2: SGHNT and YENEEA. The CDR3 region has the DNA TGTGCCAGCAGCTTAGGGGACAGGGGCTCAGATACGCAGTATTTT. Amino acid sequence: CASSLGDRGSDTQYF. The full variable domain, completed using reference TRBV11-3 and TRBJ2-3, is EAGVVQSPRYKIIEKKQPVAFWCNPISGHNTLYWYLQNLGQGPELLIRYENEEAVDDSQLPKDRFSAERLKGVDSTLKIQPAELGDSAVYLCASSLGDRGSDTQYFGPGTRLTVL.

The rearrangement links TRBV18 to TRBJ1-2; tentatively, D is TRBD1 (5 bases). The CDR3 contains 13 residues. Germline V gene lookup returns CDR1 KGHSH and CDR2 LQKENI. Deletions cut 2 bases from V and 7 bases from J, with 11 bases between. Here the CDR3 reads CASSPGAQGGYTF. CDR3 DNA: TGTGCCAGCTCACCAGGAGCGCAGGGTGGCTACACCTTC. Combining the CDR3 with reference TRBV18 and TRBJ1-2 gives the whole variable domain NAGVMQNPRHLVRRRGQEARLRCSPMKGHSHVYWYRQLPEEGLKFMVYLQKENIIDESGMPKERFSAEFPKEGPSILRIQQVVRGDSAAYFCASSPGAQGGYTFGSGTRLTVV.

The gene calls are TRBV2 and TRBJ1-2; possible D gene TRBD1, 6 bases. This CDR3 contains 15 residues. The germline gives CDR1 SNHLY, CDR2 FYNNEI. Trimming took 1 base from V and 5 from J, leaving 14 bases between them. The CDR3 DNA reads TGTGCCAGCAGTGAAGAAGGGGGGGGCATATATGGCTACACCTTC. It codes for CASSEEGGGIYGYTF.

The chain is built from TRBV11-3 and TRBJ2-7, with D perhaps TRBD2 (5 bases). V lost 2 bases to trimming and J lost 5 bases, with 16 bases between them. Germline V lookup: CDR1 SGHNT, CDR2 YENEEA. CDR3 length equals 15 residues. In nucleotides, the CDR3 is TGTGCCAGCAGCTTAATGGAACGAGGGAGAAACGAGCAGTACTTC. This sequence encodes CASSLMERGRNEQYF.

The chain is built from TRBV14 and TRBJ2-1; 7 bases agree with TRBD2. Trimming removed 0 bases from V and 12 bases from J; junction bases left unmatched: 14. Germline assignment: CDR1 SGHDN and CDR2 FVKESK. The CDR3 covers 16 residues. CDR3 region: CASSQERGLAGVWQFF. CDR3 sequence (DNA): TGTGCCAGCAGCCAAGAAAGGGGTCTTGCGGGAGTTTGGCAGTTCTTC.

The V and J genes are TRBV19 and TRBJ2-5, with D uncertain. Looked up from germline, CDR1 is LNHDA and CDR2 is SQIVND (reference sequence). The CDR3 is made up of 13 amino acids. Trimming took off 3 bases at V and 5 bases at J, with 10 bases between the two ends. CDR3 sequence reads: CASSMPRAETQYF. DNA for the CDR3: TGTGCCAGTAGTATGCCTAGAGCGGAGACCCAGTACTTC.